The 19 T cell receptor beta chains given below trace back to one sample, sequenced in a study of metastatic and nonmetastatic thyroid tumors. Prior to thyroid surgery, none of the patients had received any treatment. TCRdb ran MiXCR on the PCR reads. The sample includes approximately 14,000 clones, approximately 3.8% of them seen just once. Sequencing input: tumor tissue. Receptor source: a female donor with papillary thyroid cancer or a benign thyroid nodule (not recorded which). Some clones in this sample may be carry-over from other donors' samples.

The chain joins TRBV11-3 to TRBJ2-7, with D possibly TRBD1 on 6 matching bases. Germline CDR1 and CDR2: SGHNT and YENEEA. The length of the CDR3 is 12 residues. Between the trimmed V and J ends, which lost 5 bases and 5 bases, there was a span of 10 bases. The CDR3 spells CASSPGTHEQYF. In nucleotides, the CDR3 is TGTGCCAGCAGCCCGGGGACACACGAGCAGTACTTC.

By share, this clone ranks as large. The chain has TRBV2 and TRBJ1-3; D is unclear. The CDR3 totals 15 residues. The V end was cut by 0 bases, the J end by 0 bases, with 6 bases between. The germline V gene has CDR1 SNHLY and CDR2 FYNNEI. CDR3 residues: CASSEAQYSGNTIYF. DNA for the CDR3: TGTGCCAGCAGTGAAGCCCAATACTCTGGAAACACCATATATTTT.

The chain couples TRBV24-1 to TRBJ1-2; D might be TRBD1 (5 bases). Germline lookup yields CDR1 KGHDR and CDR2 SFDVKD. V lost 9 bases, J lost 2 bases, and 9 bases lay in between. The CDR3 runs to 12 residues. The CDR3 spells CATGDLNYGYTF. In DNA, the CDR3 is TGTGCCACCGGGGACTTAAACTATGGCTACACCTTC.

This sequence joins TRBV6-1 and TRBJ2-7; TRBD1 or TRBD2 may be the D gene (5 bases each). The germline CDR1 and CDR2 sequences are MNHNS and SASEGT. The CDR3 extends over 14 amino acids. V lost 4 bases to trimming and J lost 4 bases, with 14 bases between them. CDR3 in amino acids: CASSGRDGPYEQYV. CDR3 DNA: TGTGCCAGCAGTGGCCGGGACGGGCCATACGAGCAGTACGTC.

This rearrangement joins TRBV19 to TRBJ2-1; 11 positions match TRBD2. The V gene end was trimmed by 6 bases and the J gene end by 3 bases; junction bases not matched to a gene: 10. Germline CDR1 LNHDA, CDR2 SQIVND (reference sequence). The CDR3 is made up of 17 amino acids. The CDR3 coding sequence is TGTGCCAGTAGCTCGTCCGGGCTAGCGGGAGGCTACAATGAGCAGTTCTTC. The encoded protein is CASSSSGLAGGYNEQFF.

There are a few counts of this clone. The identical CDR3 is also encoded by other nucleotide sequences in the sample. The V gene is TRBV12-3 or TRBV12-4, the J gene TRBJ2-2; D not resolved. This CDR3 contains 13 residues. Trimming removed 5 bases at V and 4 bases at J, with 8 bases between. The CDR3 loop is CASSRQSTGELFF. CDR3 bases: TGTGCCAGCAGTCGTCAGAGCACCGGGGAGCTGTTTTTT.

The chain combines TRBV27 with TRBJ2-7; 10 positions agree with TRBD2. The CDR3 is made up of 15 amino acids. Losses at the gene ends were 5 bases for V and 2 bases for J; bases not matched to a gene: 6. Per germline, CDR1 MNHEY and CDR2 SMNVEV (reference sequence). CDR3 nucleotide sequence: TGTGCCAGCAGTCCCAGGACTAGCGGCCCCTACGAGCAGTACTTC. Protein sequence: CASSPRTSGPYEQYF.

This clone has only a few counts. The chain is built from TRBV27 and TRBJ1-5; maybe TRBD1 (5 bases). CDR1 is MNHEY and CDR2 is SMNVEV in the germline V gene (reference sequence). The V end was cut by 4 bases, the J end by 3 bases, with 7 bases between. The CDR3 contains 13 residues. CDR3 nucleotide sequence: TGTGCCAGCAGTTCAGGGTTCAATCAGCCCCAGCATTTT. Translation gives CASSSGFNQPQHF.

The CDR3 nucleotides are TGTGCCAGCTCCCCTGGCAGGGATACTTCACCCCTCCACTTT. This gives the protein CASSPGRDTSPLHF. V and J are TRBV18 and TRBJ1-6; the D gene is possibly TRBD1 (5 bases). Per the germline V gene, CDR1 is KGHSH and CDR2 is LQKENI. Trimming removed 6 bases at V and 9 bases at J, with 15 bases between. The CDR3 length is 14 residues. The complete variable domain, with remaining parts taken from reference TRBV18 and TRBJ1-6, reads NAGVMQNPRHLVRRRGQEARLRCSPMKGHSHVYWYRQLPEEGLKFMVYLQKENIIDESGMPKERFSAEFPKEGPSILRIQQVVRGDSAAYFCASSPGRDTSPLHFGNGTRLTVT.

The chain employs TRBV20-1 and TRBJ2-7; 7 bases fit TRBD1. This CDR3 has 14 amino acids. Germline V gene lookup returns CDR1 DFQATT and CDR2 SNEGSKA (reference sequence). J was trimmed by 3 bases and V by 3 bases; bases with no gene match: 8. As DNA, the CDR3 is TGCAGTGCTAGGACAGGGAGTACCCACTACGAGCAGTACTTC. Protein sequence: CSARTGSTHYEQYF.

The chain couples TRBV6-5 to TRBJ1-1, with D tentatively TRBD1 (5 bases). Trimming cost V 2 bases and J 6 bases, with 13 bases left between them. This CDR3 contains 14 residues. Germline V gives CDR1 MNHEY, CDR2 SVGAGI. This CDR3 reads CASSYPGEVAEAFF. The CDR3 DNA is TGTGCCAGCAGTTACCCGGGGGAAGTGGCTGAAGCTTTCTTT.

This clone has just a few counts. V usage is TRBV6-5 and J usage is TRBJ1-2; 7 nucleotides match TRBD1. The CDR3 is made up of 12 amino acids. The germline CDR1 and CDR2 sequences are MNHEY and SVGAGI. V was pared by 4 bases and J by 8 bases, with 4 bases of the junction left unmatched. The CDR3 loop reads CASSLGGGGYTF. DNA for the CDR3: TGTGCCAGCAGTTTGGGAGGGGGCGGCTACACCTTC.

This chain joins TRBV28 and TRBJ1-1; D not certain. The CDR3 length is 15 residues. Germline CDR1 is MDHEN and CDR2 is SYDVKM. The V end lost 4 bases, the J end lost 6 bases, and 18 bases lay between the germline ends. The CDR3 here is CASSSLLGYNSEAFF. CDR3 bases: TGTGCCAGCAGTTCCCTTCTAGGGTATAACTCTGAAGCTTTCTTT.

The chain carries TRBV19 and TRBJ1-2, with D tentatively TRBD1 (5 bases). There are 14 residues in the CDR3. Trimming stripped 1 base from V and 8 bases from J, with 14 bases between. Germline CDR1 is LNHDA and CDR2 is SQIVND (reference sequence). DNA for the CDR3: TGTGCCAGTAGTATAGTAGGAGGGGAGGCCGGCTACACCTTC. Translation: CASSIVGGEAGYTF.

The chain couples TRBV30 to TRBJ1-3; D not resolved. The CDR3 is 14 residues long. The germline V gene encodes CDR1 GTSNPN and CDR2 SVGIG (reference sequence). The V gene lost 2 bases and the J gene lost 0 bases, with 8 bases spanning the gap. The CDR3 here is CAWSKGNSGNTIYF. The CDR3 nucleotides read TGTGCCTGGAGTAAAGGCAACTCTGGAAACACCATATATTTT. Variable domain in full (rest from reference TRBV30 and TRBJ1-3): SQTIHQWPATLVQPVGSPLSLECTVEGTSNPNLYWYRQAAGRGLQLLFYSVGIGQISSEVPQNLSASRPQDRQFILSSKKLLLSDSGFYLCAWSKGNSGNTIYFGEGSWLTVV.

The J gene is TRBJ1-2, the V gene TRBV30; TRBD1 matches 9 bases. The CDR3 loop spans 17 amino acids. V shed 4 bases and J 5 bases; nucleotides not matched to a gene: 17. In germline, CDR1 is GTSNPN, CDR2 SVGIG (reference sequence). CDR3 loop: CAWTLSPYRGRRYGYTF. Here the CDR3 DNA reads TGTGCCTGGACTCTCTCCCCCTACAGGGGGCGCCGGTATGGCTACACCTTC.

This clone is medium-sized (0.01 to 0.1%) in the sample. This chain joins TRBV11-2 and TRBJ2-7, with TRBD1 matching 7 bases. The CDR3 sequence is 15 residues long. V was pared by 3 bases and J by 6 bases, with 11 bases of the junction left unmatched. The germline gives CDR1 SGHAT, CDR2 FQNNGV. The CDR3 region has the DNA TGTGCCAGCAGCTTGAGAGGGGGCCCCAGTGGCGAGCAGTACTTC. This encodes CASSLRGGPSGEQYF.

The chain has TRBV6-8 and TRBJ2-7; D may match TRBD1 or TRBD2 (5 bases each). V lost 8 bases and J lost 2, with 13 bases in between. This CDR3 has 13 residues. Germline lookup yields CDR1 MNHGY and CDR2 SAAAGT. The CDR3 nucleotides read TGTGCCAGCCGGGACGGTCATACCTACGAGCAGTACTTC. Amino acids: CASRDGHTYEQYF.

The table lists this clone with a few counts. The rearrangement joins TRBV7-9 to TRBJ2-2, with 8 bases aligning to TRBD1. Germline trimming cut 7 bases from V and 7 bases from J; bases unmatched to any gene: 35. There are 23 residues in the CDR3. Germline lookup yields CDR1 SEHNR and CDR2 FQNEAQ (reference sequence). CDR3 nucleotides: TGTGCCAGCAACACCGCCCGGGTTTCAGAGCCCACCCAGGGGGCGCGGGTGAGCGGGGAGCTGTTTTTT. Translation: CASNTARVSEPTQGARVSGELFF. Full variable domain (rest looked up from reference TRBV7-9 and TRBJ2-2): DTGVSQNPRHKITKRGQNVTFRCDPISEHNRLYWYRQTLGQGPEFLTYFQNEAQLEKSRLLSDRFSAERPKGSFSTLEIQRTEQGDSAMYLCASNTARVSEPTQGARVSGELFFGEGSRLTVL.